Listed below are T cell receptor beta chains from one sample, sequenced in a study of siplizumab effects on memory and regulatory T cells. The protocol was immunoSEQ multiplex PCR, while the TCRdb copy is restricted to in-frame clones and leaves out a portion. The data show approximately 94,000 clones, approximately 91% seen once. Sequenced input: CD4+ T cells sorted from blood. These receptors came from a human donor in good health. CDR3s include the opening cysteine and the closing phenylalanine or tryptophan. The D gene is left open where the match is weak. Some rows have no size entry. The others give once, few or many, or a class for an expanded clone.

TRBD1,TRBV11-2,.,CASSLDRDRPNF
TRBD1,TRBV7-3,.,CASSLTGTGYYGYTF
TRBD1,TRBV11-2,once,CASSLGFGTGNTEAFF
TRBD1,TRBV6-1,.,CASTRGLGPYEQYF
.,TRBV11-2,.,CASSLARYSGESSYNEQFF
.,TRBV4-2,once,CASSQGGGGRGPYTDTQYF
TRBD1,TRBV5-1,.,CASSPTGTGLYEQYF
.,TRBV20-1,.,CSASHGNTIYF
.,TRBV7-9,.,CASSLGETTNEKLFF
.,TRBV7-9,.,CASSLSQGNEKLFF
.,TRBV2,.,CASSEGDGTYEQYF
.,TRBV7-3,.,CASSSQANEKLFF
.,TRBV6-1,.,CATTQGVYGYTF
.,TRBV6-1,.,CATNGLSSGNTIYF
.,TRBV5-4,once,CASSLGLPIVNEQFF
.,TRBV29-1,.,CSGSVQDTQYF
TRBD2,TRBV7-9,.,CASSDRGGGRNEQFF
.,TRBV5-6,.,CASSYGPLYEQYF
.,TRBV9,.,CASSSPMNTEAFF
.,TRBV15,.,CATSREGGFGEKLFF
.,TRBV7-3,.,CASSSRDFSVQYF
.,TRBV6-4,.,CASKTEGGGPGEQFF
.,TRBV7-9,.,CAGGSQETQYF
TRBD1,TRBV12-5,.,CASGKGTEAQYF
.,TRBV28,.,CASNLPNTGELFF
.,TRBV15,.,CATSRGLPGNTIYF
.,TRBV19,.,CASSPSGSYGYTF
TRBD1,TRBV2,.,CASTLDRGPGYTF